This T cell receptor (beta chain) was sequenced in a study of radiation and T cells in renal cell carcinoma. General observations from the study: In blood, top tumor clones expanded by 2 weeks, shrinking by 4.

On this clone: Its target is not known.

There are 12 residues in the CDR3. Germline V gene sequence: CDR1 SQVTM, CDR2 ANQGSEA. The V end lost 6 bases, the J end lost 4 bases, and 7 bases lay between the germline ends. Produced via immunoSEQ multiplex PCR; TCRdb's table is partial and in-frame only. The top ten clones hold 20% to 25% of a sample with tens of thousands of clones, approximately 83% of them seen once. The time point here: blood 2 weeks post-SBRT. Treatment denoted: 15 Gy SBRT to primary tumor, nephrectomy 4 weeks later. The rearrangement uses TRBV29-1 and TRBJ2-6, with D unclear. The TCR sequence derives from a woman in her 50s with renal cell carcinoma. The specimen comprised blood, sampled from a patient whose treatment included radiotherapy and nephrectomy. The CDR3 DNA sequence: TGCAGCGTGCAGACAGGGGCCAACGTCCTGACTTTC. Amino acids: CSVQTGANVLTF.